Each of the 5 T cell receptor beta chains below was sequenced from the same sample in a study of blood T cells in healthy people across ages. Then a second PCR, running about 6 to 12 cycles, was carried out with a sample-barcoded 5' primer and a J-beta primer mix. TCRdb reanalysed the 5' RACE reads using MiXCR and keeps one entry per CDR3 protein. The sample contains about 1.6 million distinct CDR3 sequences, roughly 32% of which appear only once. The specimen was blood. The source is a woman in her twenties or thirties in good health.

The chain has TRBV20-1 and TRBJ2-3; D is unresolved. Between the trimmed V and J ends, which lost 3 bases and 6 bases, there was a span of 10 bases. CDR1 DFQATT and CDR2 SNEGSKA come from the germline V gene (reference sequence). The CDR3 has 12 amino acids. The CDR3 protein is CSASFPPDTQYF. CDR3 coding DNA: TGCAGTGCTAGCTTCCCTCCCGATACGCAGTATTTT.

This clonotype was counted between two and nine times. The V call is TRBV5-1, the J call TRBJ2-1; D ambiguous. The CDR3 consists of 15 residues. Per germline, CDR1 SGHRS and CDR2 YFSETQ. Between the trimmed V and J ends, which lost 4 bases and 6 bases, there was a span of 17 bases. The CDR3 spells CASSPVPGSGNEQFF. Here the CDR3 DNA reads TGCGCCAGCAGCCCGGTACCAGGTTCGGGCAATGAGCAGTTCTTC. The entire variable domain, with the rest obtained from reference TRBV5-1 and TRBJ2-1, is as follows: KAGVTQTPRYLIKTRGQQVTLSCSPISGHRSVSWYQQTPGQGLQFLFEYFSETQRNKGNFPGRFSGRQFSNSRSEMNVSTLELGDSALYLCASSPVPGSGNEQFFGPGTRLTVL.

The genes are TRBV18 and TRBJ2-3, with D hard to call. The CDR3 is 14 amino acids. In germline, CDR1 is KGHSH, CDR2 LQKENI. Trimming pared 3 bases from V and 0 bases from J, leaving 7 bases between. The CDR3 DNA is TGTGCCAGCTCACCTCCTTCTAGCACAGATACGCAGTATTTT. Residues: CASSPPSSTDTQYF.

Comment on this clonotype: This may come from a read error, since a much larger clone is one base off. The chain is built from TRBV12-3 or TRBV12-4 and TRBJ1-2; 7 positions match TRBD1. The CDR3 sequence is 14 residues long. The CDR3 sequence: CVSSLGGGGLGYTF. The CDR3 coding sequence is TGTGTCAGCAGTTTAGGAGGAGGGGGCTTGGGCTACACCTTC.

The rearrangement links TRBV7-8 to TRBJ2-7; tentatively, D is TRBD2 (6 bases). Trimming removed 1 base from V and 3 bases from J, with 10 bases in between. The germline V gene has CDR1 SGHVS and CDR2 FQNEAQ. This CDR3 region has 14 residues. Written as DNA, the CDR3 is TGTGCCAGCAGCTTAGGTCTGGACTACTACGAGCAGTACTTC. The encoded protein is CASSLGLDYYEQYF.